This is a list of T cell receptor beta chains from one sample in a study of tumor and adjacent non-tumor tissue in lung cancer. Via MiXCR, TCRdb re-called the multiplex PCR reads, giving one row per CDR3 protein. The sample yields about 93,000 distinct CDR3 sequences, around 64% seen once. Sequences were obtained from lung tumor tissue. These receptors were taken from a man aged 55 to 70 with non-small cell lung cancer. CDR3s include the opening cysteine and the closing phenylalanine or tryptophan. D genes are given only for firm matches. Size tells how often a clone was seen (once, few, many) or the class of an expanded clone, and some rows leave it out.

>TRBV6-1|-|-|TRBJ2-1
TGTGCCAGCATCCGGGGAGGGGGAGTGAATGAGCAGTTC
CASIRGGGVNEQF
>TRBV5-5|-|-|TRBJ2-7
TGTGCCAGCAATTATGAGGGTCTCAAGCAGTACTTC
CASNYEGLKQYF
>TRBV4-1|-|-|TRBJ2-6
TGCGCCAGCAGCCAGGAATGGTCTGGGGCCAACGTCCTGGCTTTC
CASSQEWSGANVLAF
>TRBV5-6|-|-|TRBJ2-1
TGTGCCATTAGCGTAGATGGGGAGCAGTTCTTC
CAISVDGEQFF
>TRBV11-2|-|few|TRBJ1-4
TGTGCGAGCAGCTTCCTGGGGTCTAATGAAAAAGTGTTTTTT
CASSFLGSNEKVFF
>TRBV6-6|-|many|TRBJ2-7
TGTGCCAGCAGTTACGTATCCTACGAGCAGTACTTC
CASSYVSYEQYF
>TRBV6-5|-|-|TRBJ2-5
TGTGCCAACAGATATCGTACGACTAGCAGGGGAGAGACCCAGTACTTC
CANRYRTTSRGETQYF
>TRBV5-4|-|-|TRBJ1-5
TGTGCCAGCAACTTGGCAGGGACGGATCAGCCCCACCATTTT
CASNLAGTDQPHHF
>TRBV6-1|-|-|TRBJ2-6
TGTGTCAGCATGACCGGGATAAGCTCTGGGGCCAACGTCCTGACTTTC
CVSMTGISSGANVLTF
>TRBV6-2/TRBV6-3|-|once|TRBJ1-1
TGTGCCAGCCGACCTTATGTGGGACAAAGAAGAGAAGCTTTCTTT
CASRPYVGQRREAFF
>TRBV6-6|-|-|TRBJ2-7
TGTGTCAGCAGTTCGGGAGAGGGGGTACCAACCTACGAGCAGTACTTC
CVSSSGEGVPTYEQYF
>TRBV11-2|-|-|TRBJ2-1
TGTGCCAGCAGCCACAGCGGGCCCTACAATGAGCAGTTCTTC
CASSHSGPYNEQFF
>TRBV28|TRBD2|many|TRBJ2-2
TGTGCCACCGCGGCCGGGACTAGCAGCTCCGGGGAGCTGTTTTTT
CATAAGTSSSGELFF
>TRBV29-1|TRBD2|many|TRBJ2-5
TGCAGCGTTGGGGGGGGAAGAGGGGAGACCCAGTACTTC
CSVGGGRGETQYF
>TRBV7-8|-|-|TRBJ1-1
TGTGCCATCAGCACAGGACACGGGGTTCGGAACACTGAAGCTTTCTTT
CAISTGHGVRNTEAFF
>TRBV19|-|-|TRBJ1-3
TGTACCAGTAGTATAGGATTTAACTCTGGAAACACCATATATTTT
CTSSIGFNSGNTIYF
>TRBV4-1|-|-|TRBJ1-5
TGCGCCAGTAGCCAAGAGGAGTCCCGGAATCAGCCCCGGCATTTT
CASSQEESRNQPRHF
>TRBV6-1|-|many|TRBJ1-1
TGTGCCAGCAGGTCGGGACAAAGTGGGAACACTGAAGCTTTCTTT
CASRSGQSGNTEAFF
>TRBV6-2/TRBV6-3|-|-|TRBJ1-1
TGTACCAGCAGTTACAGGGACAACACTGAGGCTTTCTTT
CTSSYRDNTEAFF
>TRBV29-1|TRBD1|once|TRBJ1-1
TGCAGCGTATTACAGGGGCTGGCTGAAGTTTTCTTT
CSVLQGLAEVFF
>TRBV6-5|-|-|TRBJ1-1
TGTGCCAACAGTTTCTTGGGGGGGACTGAAGCTTTATTT
CANSFLGGTEALF
>TRBV6-5|-|many|TRBJ2-2
TGTGCCAGCACCTTAGGAGTGCCAGGGGCGAACACCGGGGAGCTGTTTTTT
CASTLGVPGANTGELFF
>TRBV7-9|-|-|TRBJ2-3
TGTGACAGCAGCTTAGTAGGGGGAGATACACAGTATTTT
CDSSLVGGDTQYF
>TRBV5-1|TRBD1|-|TRBJ2-6
TGCGCCAGCAGCTGTGGGCCGACAGGGATCCCCTCCTCTGGGGCCAACGTCATGACTTTC
CASSCGPTGIPSSGANVMTF
>TRBV20-1|TRBD2|-|TRBJ2-3
TGCAGTGCTAAGTCACCGGGACTAGCGGGAATAGATACGCAGTATTTT
CSAKSPGLAGIDTQYF
>TRBV13|-|-|TRBJ2-7
TGTGCCAGCGGCATTGAAGGCTCTCAGTACTTC
CASGIEGSQYF
>TRBV29-1|-|once|TRBJ1-5
TGCAGCGTTATTCGACAGACAAATCAGCCCCAGCATTTC
CSVIRQTNQPQHF
>TRBV11-2|TRBD2|-|TRBJ2-3
TGTGCCAGCAGGGTTAGCGGGCGCGGCACAGATACGCAGTATTTT
CASRVSGRGTDTQYF
>TRBV12-3/TRBV12-4|-|many|TRBJ2-3
TGTGCCAGCAGTCAGACGGACACCGGCGGAGATACGCAGTATTTT
CASSQTDTGGDTQYF
>TRBV2|-|few|TRBJ2-3
TGTGCCAGCAGTGAAGGTGACAGCCCTAGCACAGATACGCAGTATTTT
CASSEGDSPSTDTQYF
>TRBV20-1|-|-|TRBJ2-2
TGCAGTGCTAGGGTCAGGCAGACCGAGCAGAACACCTGGGAGCTGTTTTTT
CSARVRQTEQNTWELFF
>TRBV6-5|-|-|TRBJ2-2
TGTGCCAGCAGTTACTTGTCGGGGATCAACACCGGGGAGGTGTTTTTT
CASSYLSGINTGEVFF
>TRBV5-1|-|-|TRBJ1-2
TGCGCCAGCAGCTTGGACTTGACAACAAACTATGGCTACACCTTC
CASSLDLTTNYGYTF
>TRBV6-5|-|-|TRBJ1-4
TGTGCCAGCAGTTACACAGGTATCGTGCGGAGAGAAAAACTGTTTTTT
CASSYTGIVRREKLFF
>TRBV7-8|-|-|TRBJ1-1
TGTGCCAGCAGCGATATGACAGGCAGCACTGAAGCTTTCTTT
CASSDMTGSTEAFF
>TRBV10-3|TRBD2|-|TRBJ2-3
TGTGCCATCAACCTAGCGGGAGAATCGAATACGCAGTATTTT
CAINLAGESNTQYF
>TRBV29-1|-|-|TRBJ1-1
TGCAGCGTTGAGCTACGGGGGGCGATTTCCACTGTAGCTTTCTTT
CSVELRGAISTVAFF
>TRBV12-3/TRBV12-4|-|many|TRBJ2-1
TGTGCCAGCAGTTTATTGGGACGGGGCTACAATGAGCAGTTCTTC
CASSLLGRGYNEQFF
>TRBV11-1|-|-|TRBJ2-7
TGTGCCAGCGGCTTTCCAGGCAGCGCCTACGAGCAGTACTTC
CASGFPGSAYEQYF
>TRBV4-1|-|-|TRBJ2-1
TGCGCCAGCAGCCAAACGGACCGTGGGAATGAGTCGTTCTTC
CASSQTDRGNESFF
>TRBV6-2/TRBV6-3|-|-|TRBJ2-5
TGTTCCAGCATCAAATCAGAGTTCGAGACCCAGTACTTC
CSSIKSEFETQYF
>TRBV5-6|-|-|TRBJ2-6
TGTGCCAGCAGCTTGGATGGACTATGGACCCCTGGGGCCAACGTCCTTACTTTC
CASSLDGLWTPGANVLTF
>TRBV6-6|TRBD1|-|TRBJ1-6
TGTCCCAGCAGTTACCCCATCCGACAGGGTGCTTATTCACCCCTCCACTTT
CPSSYPIRQGAYSPLHF
>TRBV11-2|-|-|TRBJ2-7
TGTGCCAGCAGCTTGGACTTCCTTTTGTACTTC
CASSLDFLLYF